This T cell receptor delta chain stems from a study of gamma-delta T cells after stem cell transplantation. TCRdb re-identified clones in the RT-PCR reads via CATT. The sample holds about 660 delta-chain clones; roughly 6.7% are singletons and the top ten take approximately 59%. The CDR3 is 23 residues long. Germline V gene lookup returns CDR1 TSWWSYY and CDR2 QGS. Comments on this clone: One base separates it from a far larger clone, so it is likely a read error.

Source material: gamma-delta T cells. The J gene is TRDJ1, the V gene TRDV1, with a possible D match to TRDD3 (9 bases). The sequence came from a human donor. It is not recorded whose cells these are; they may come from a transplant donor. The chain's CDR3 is CALGELPSYIKSLLGDHTDNLIF. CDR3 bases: TGTGCTCTTGGGGAACTTCCTTCCTATATCAAATCCCTACTGGGGGACCACACCGATAACCTCATCTTT.